These 28 T cell receptor beta chains were sequenced from one sample in a study of cytomegalovirus exposure and HLA in healthy donors. 13 Jbeta primers and 60 Vbeta primers were used for the PCR. The data were produced by immunoSEQ multiplex PCR, yet TCRdb's version contains in-frame clones alone and is incomplete. The sample has over 150,000 clones; over 70% are singletons. Material: PBMCs. The origin of the receptors is a boy aged 2 to 9 in good health and CMV-seronegative.

The V and J genes are TRBV4-1 and TRBJ2-2; D unresolved. This CDR3 is 12 amino acids long. V lost 0 bases and J lost 8, with 4 bases in between. Germline V gives CDR1 MGHRA, CDR2 YSYEKL. CDR3 in amino acids: CASSQEEGELFF. CDR3 coding DNA: TGCGCCAGCAGCCAAGAGGAGGGGGAGCTGTTTTTT.

This clone was detected only a few times. The V call is TRBV5-4, the J call TRBJ1-1, with a possible D match to TRBD1 (5 bases). Trimming removed 2 bases from V and 4 bases from J, with 12 bases in between. The CDR3 spans 14 residues. CDR1 is SGHNT and CDR2 is YYREEE in the germline V gene (reference sequence). The CDR3 DNA reads TGTGCCAGCAGCTTAGGTTCAGGGCGCACTGAAGCTTTCTTT. Protein sequence: CASSLGSGRTEAFF.

The rearrangement links TRBV11-1 to TRBJ2-7; 8 bases agree with TRBD2. Germline V CDR1 and CDR2: SGHAT, FQDESV (reference sequence). Trimming removed 5 bases from V and 6 bases from J; junction bases left unmatched: 9. The length of the CDR3 is 14 residues. This CDR3 is CASSIPGLEGEQYF. The CDR3 nucleotides are TGTGCCAGCAGCATTCCGGGACTAGAAGGCGAGCAGTACTTC.

This clone was detected only once. The chain carries TRBV5-6 and TRBJ1-2; 7 positions agree with TRBD1. This CDR3 is 13 amino acids long. CDR1 is SGHDT, CDR2 YYEEEE, per germline. Trimming removed 2 bases from V and 4 bases from J; junction bases left unmatched: 2. The DNA for the CDR3 is TGTGCCAGCAGCTTAACAGGGGTCTATGGCTACACCTTC. Protein sequence: CASSLTGVYGYTF.

V gene TRBV2 combines with J gene TRBJ2-5; 9 bases are a match to TRBD1. From germline, CDR1 is SNHLY and CDR2 FYNNEI. The CDR3 loop spans 12 amino acids. Trimming removed 6 bases from V and 4 bases from J; junction bases left unmatched: 0. The CDR3 DNA is TGTGCCAGCAGGGGACAGGGAGAGACCCAGTACTTC. Translating it yields CASRGQGETQYF.

The chain carries TRBV30 and TRBJ2-7; the match to TRBD2 covers 14 bases. Germline loops: CDR1 GTSNPN, CDR2 SVGIG (reference sequence). V trimming: 3 bases; J trimming: 2 bases; junction bases outside the gene matches: 9. The CDR3 covers 17 residues. For the CDR3, the DNA is TGTGCCTGGAGCAACAGGGGACTAGCGGGAGTCACCTACGAGCAGTACTTC. Amino acids: CAWSNRGLAGVTYEQYF.

The V call is TRBV2, the J call TRBJ1-1; D unclear. From germline, CDR1 is SNHLY and CDR2 FYNNEI. CDR3 length equals 13 residues. V lost 4 bases to trimming and J lost 6 bases, with 12 bases between them. The CDR3 reads CASSVDQEAEAFF. The DNA of the CDR3 is TGTGCCAGCAGTGTAGATCAGGAGGCTGAAGCTTTCTTT. Variable domain in full (rest from reference TRBV2 and TRBJ1-1): EPEVTQTPSHQVTQMGQEVILRCVPISNHLYFYWYRQILGQKVEFLVSFYNNEISEKSEIFDDQFSVERPDGSNFTLKIRSTKLEDSAMYFCASSVDQEAEAFFGQGTRLTVV.

The CDR3 DNA sequence: TGTGCCAGCAGTTACCCGACAGTTGACGCAGATACGCAGTATTTT. It translates to CASSYPTVDADTQYF. This chain uses TRBV6-6 with TRBJ2-3; tentatively, D is TRBD1 (5 bases). Between the trimmed V and J ends, which lost 2 bases and 4 bases, there was a span of 13 bases. The CDR3 has 15 amino acids. CDR1 MNHNY and CDR2 SVGAGI come from the germline V gene (reference sequence).

V gene TRBV27 combines with J gene TRBJ2-1, with a weak D call TRBD1 (6 bases). Per germline, CDR1 MNHEY and CDR2 SMNVEV (reference sequence). Trimming shortened V by 6 bases and J by 0 bases, and 12 bases separated the two germline ends. This CDR3 comprises 15 residues. The CDR3 DNA is TGTGCCAGCAGACCACAGGGAAGCTCCTACAATGAGCAGTTCTTC. Amino acid sequence: CASRPQGSSYNEQFF.

The chain links TRBV7-9 to TRBJ1-1; D gene unclear. This CDR3 is 13 amino acids long. In germline, CDR1 is SEHNR, CDR2 FQNEAQ (reference sequence). V lost 2 bases and J 3 bases, leaving 7 bases between the germline ends. CDR3 sequence reads: CASSLMYDTEAFF. CDR3 bases: TGTGCCAGCAGCTTAATGTATGACACTGAAGCTTTCTTT.

The chain joins TRBV27 to TRBJ1-1; a possible D gene is TRBD1 (6 bases). CDR3 length equals 14 residues. Looked up from germline, CDR1 is MNHEY and CDR2 is SMNVEV (reference sequence). V lost 6 bases, J lost 0 bases, and 11 bases lay in between. The CDR3 protein is CASSLGQMNTEAFF. CDR3 nucleotide sequence: TGTGCCAGCAGCCTCGGACAGATGAACACTGAAGCTTTCTTT.

Only a few counts were recorded for this clone. The chain couples TRBV27 to TRBJ1-4, with TRBD1 as a possible D gene (5 bases). V shed 3 bases and J shed 6 bases, with 8 bases lying between them. Germline CDR1 and CDR2: MNHEY and SMNVEV (reference sequence). The length of the CDR3 is 13 residues. For the CDR3, the DNA is TGTGCCAGCAGTTTGACAGAGGATGAAAAACTGTTTTTT. It yields the protein CASSLTEDEKLFF.

This chain connects TRBV27 to TRBJ2-1; tentative D call: TRBD1 (6 bases). Deletions cut 5 bases from V and 0 bases from J, with 14 bases between. The CDR3 length is 16 residues. Per germline, CDR1 MNHEY and CDR2 SMNVEV (reference sequence). CDR3 DNA sequence: TGTGCCAGCAGTCCCCCAGGGGATAGCTCCTACAATGAGCAGTTCTTC. Amino acids: CASSPPGDSSYNEQFF.

The chain combines TRBV6-4 with TRBJ1-2, with 10 nucleotides matching TRBD1. The CDR3 has 15 amino acids. J gave up 7 bases and V 0 bases, and 5 bases lay outside the gene matches. Per germline, CDR1 MRHNA and CDR2 SNTAGT. The CDR3 bases are TGTGCCAGCAGTGACTCGGACAGGGGGATGAGTGGCTACACCTTC. It translates to CASSDSDRGMSGYTF.

V and J are TRBV19 and TRBJ2-1; D not resolved. V shed 3 bases and J shed 6 bases, with 6 bases lying between them. Per germline, CDR1 LNHDA and CDR2 SQIVND (reference sequence). The CDR3 runs 12 residues. CDR3 in DNA: TGTGCCAGTAGTATTCGCGGCAATGAGCAGTTCTTC. As protein: CASSIRGNEQFF.

This chain links TRBV4-3 with TRBJ2-1; 12 bases line up with TRBD2. The CDR3 covers 17 residues. Unmatched junction bases numbered 7, after V lost 0 bases and J lost 7 bases. Germline V gene sequence: CDR1 LGHNA, CDR2 YSLEER. CDR3 loop: CASSQDFTGTSGNEQFF. As DNA, the CDR3 is TGCGCCAGCAGCCAAGACTTTACCGGGACTAGCGGGAATGAGCAGTTCTTC.

The rearrangement joins TRBV7-2 to TRBJ1-3; D possibly corresponds to TRBD1 (5 bases). The CDR3 has 16 amino acids. V was trimmed by 5 bases and J by 1 base, leaving 15 bases between them. CDR1 and CDR2 (germline): SGHTA, FQGNSA. The DNA of the CDR3 is TGTGCCAGCAGCGTTAATCAGGGTACTTCTGGAAACACCATATATTTT. Residues: CASSVNQGTSGNTIYF.

The chain joins TRBV2 to TRBJ1-3, with 8 nucleotides matching TRBD1. V was clipped by 4 bases and J by 9 bases; unmatched bases: 11. CDR3 length: 15 residues. The germline CDR1 and CDR2 sequences are SNHLY and FYNNEI. CDR3 bases: TGTGCCAGCAGTGCGTTCCCGGGACAGGCGGGCACCATATATTTT. It yields the protein CASSAFPGQAGTIYF.

The rearrangement links TRBV15 to TRBJ2-6; 8 bases line up with TRBD1. The V and J ends lost 5 bases and 2 bases, in that order; junction bases with no gene match: 5. This CDR3 contains 16 residues. Germline V gives CDR1 LNHNV, CDR2 YYDKDF (reference sequence). For the CDR3, the DNA is TGTGCCACCAGCGGTTACAGGGGGGCTGGGGCCAACGTCCTGACTTTC. Encoded protein: CATSGYRGAGANVLTF.

This rearrangement joins TRBV7-9 to TRBJ2-7; the match to TRBD2 covers 14 bases. This CDR3 spans 17 amino acids. V shed 1 base and J 2 bases; nucleotides not matched to a gene: 4. Germline lookup yields CDR1 SEHNR and CDR2 FQNEAQ (reference sequence). The chain's CDR3 is CASSLGLAGGRTYEQYF. DNA of the CDR3: TGTGCCAGCAGCTTAGGACTAGCGGGAGGGAGAACCTACGAGCAGTACTTC.

The chain links TRBV28 to TRBJ1-3; D call uncertain. V lost 8 bases, J lost 0 bases, and 17 bases lay in between. CDR1 is MDHEN and CDR2 is SYDVKM in the germline V gene. The CDR3 is 16 amino acids. The CDR3 sequence is CASWSYGDLSGNTIYF. DNA of the CDR3: TGTGCCAGCTGGTCATACGGGGATCTCTCTGGAAACACCATATATTTT.

The chain uses TRBV7-3 and TRBJ2-2, with D perhaps matching TRBD2 (6 bases). The CDR3 is 14 amino acids. Trimming removed 5 bases at V and 2 bases at J, with 9 bases between. Germline V gives CDR1 SGHTA, CDR2 FQGTGA. The CDR3 sequence is CASSAGRNTGELFF. The CDR3 DNA follows: TGTGCCAGCAGCGCGGGGCGAAACACCGGGGAGCTGTTTTTT.

The V call is TRBV4-3, the J call TRBJ2-2, with 7 bases aligning to TRBD2. The CDR3 has 16 residues. Per germline, CDR1 LGHNA and CDR2 YSLEER. V dropped 3 bases and J dropped 7; count of bases not matched to a gene: 11. The CDR3 is CASSQFAAGEGGELFF. Here the CDR3 DNA reads TGCGCCAGCAGCCAGTTTGCTGCGGGGGAAGGCGGGGAGCTGTTTTTT.

The J gene is TRBJ2-1, the V gene TRBV10-3, with D possibly matching TRBD2 (6 bases). CDR1 and CDR2 from the germline V gene are ENHRY and SYGVKD. The V and J ends lost 3 bases and 1 base respectively, with 7 bases between them. The CDR3 is 14 residues long. Here the CDR3 reads CAISERESYNEQFF. DNA for the CDR3: TGTGCCATCAGTGAACGGGAGTCCTACAATGAGCAGTTCTTC.

The gene calls are TRBV18 and TRBJ1-2; tentatively, D is TRBD1 (5 bases). Germline V lookup: CDR1 KGHSH, CDR2 LQKENI. V lost 6 bases and J lost 4, with 21 bases in between. The CDR3 has 16 residues. CDR3 bases: TGTGCCAGCTCCCTCGGTCAGCCGCGGGGGATCTATGGCTACACCTTC. This encodes CASSLGQPRGIYGYTF.

The chain employs TRBV7-2 and TRBJ1-2; possibly TRBD1 for D (6 bases). Germline CDR1 is SGHTA and CDR2 is FQGNSA. This CDR3 contains 14 residues. Trimming stripped 4 bases from V and 4 bases from J, with 13 bases between. CDR3 DNA: TGTGCCAGCAGCTCAGGGACATCGGTCTATGGCTACACCTTC. This sequence encodes CASSSGTSVYGYTF.

This clone occurred a few times. This chain uses TRBV30 with TRBJ2-5, with D possibly matching TRBD2 (5 bases). The V gene's germline CDR1 is GTSNPN and CDR2 SVGIG (reference sequence). Trimming took 8 bases from V and 5 from J, leaving 12 bases between them. This CDR3 is built from 11 residues. The CDR3 DNA reads TGTGCCGGAGCGGTACGGGAGACCCAGTACTTC. Protein: CAGAVRETQYF.

The chain combines TRBV6-5 with TRBJ2-1; 9 nucleotides match TRBD1. Losses at the gene ends were 6 bases for V and 4 bases for J; bases not matched to a gene: 7. In germline, CDR1 is MNHEY, CDR2 SVGAGI. The CDR3 extends over 15 amino acids. The CDR3 spells CASRRRDRVYNEQFF. CDR3 nucleotide sequence: TGTGCCAGCAGACGGCGGGACAGGGTGTACAATGAGCAGTTCTTC.